Listed here are 23 T cell receptor beta chains from one sample, sequenced in a study of response to subunit inactivated influenza vaccine. TCRdb reanalysed the RT-PCR reads using MiXCR and keeps one entry per CDR3 protein. The sample holds some 480,000 distinct CDR3 sequences, approximately 11% seen once. The sample consisted of PBMCs from blood, taken more than 35 days after vaccination. These receptors all stem from a man aged 50 to 59 who received an inactivated influenza vaccine.

This clonotype was picked up a small number of times. The J gene is TRBJ2-3, the V gene TRBV11-2; D could derive from TRBD1 or TRBD2 (5 bases each). Germline V CDR1 and CDR2: SGHAT, FQNNGV. The CDR3 is made up of 17 amino acids. Trimming left V 4 bases short and J 1 base short, with 18 bases between. CDR3 protein: CASSSLLRDGRTDTQYF. CDR3 sequence (DNA): TGTGCCAGCAGCTCCCTACTCCGGGACGGACGCACAGATACGCAGTATTTT.

This clonotype was seen repeatedly, ten times or more. V usage is TRBV6-1 and J usage is TRBJ1-3; unclear D gene. The CDR3 has 16 residues. The germline V and J ends were trimmed by 5 bases and 0 bases, with 14 bases remaining between them. Looked up from germline, CDR1 is MNHNS and CDR2 is SASEGT. In nucleotides, the CDR3 is TGTGCCAGCAGTAAAGACGGGATTCGCTCTGGAAACACCATATATTTT. Protein sequence: CASSKDGIRSGNTIYF.

Many counts were recorded for this clonotype. The chain is built from TRBV29-1 and TRBJ2-1, with D perhaps being TRBD1 or TRBD2 (6 bases each). The CDR3 sequence is 16 residues long. V lost 4 bases and J lost 2, with 18 bases in between. CDR1 and CDR2 (germline): SQVTM, ANQGSEA. The CDR3 DNA follows: TGCAGCGTTGTTGGATCTTTGGGGGGCGCCTACAATGAGCAGTTCTTC. It yields the protein CSVVGSLGGAYNEQFF.

CDR3 loop: CASSQDGPESGANVLTF. For the CDR3, the DNA is TGCGCCAGCAGCCAAGATGGTCCGGAGTCTGGGGCCAACGTCCTGACTTTC. The chain has TRBV4-1 and TRBJ2-6; D is undetermined. This CDR3 is 17 amino acids long. V lost 0 bases and J 1 base, leaving 10 bases between the germline ends. CDR1 and CDR2 from the germline V gene are MGHRA and YSYEKL.

V is TRBV7-8 and J is TRBJ2-7; D gene ambiguous. CDR1 and CDR2 (germline): SGHVS, FQNEAQ. The length of the CDR3 is 14 residues. V was clipped by 1 base and J by 5 bases, with 12 bases between them. This CDR3 reads CASSLGILADEQYF. The DNA for the CDR3 is TGTGCCAGCAGCTTAGGGATTCTCGCGGACGAGCAGTACTTC.

This chain links TRBV6-7 with TRBJ1-4; D gene unclear. TRBV6-7 is an open reading frame whose function is uncertain. The CDR3 extends over 15 amino acids. The germline V and J ends were trimmed by 6 bases and 5 bases, with 16 bases remaining between them. The CDR3 DNA reads TGTGCCAGCAGAGACACCGCTGAGATCAATGAAAAACTGTTTTTT. Translated: CASRDTAEINEKLFF.

For this clonotype: One end of the junction does not line up with germline, which may come from a read error. The chain recombines TRBV6-6 with TRBJ1-3; D call uncertain. CDR3 length equals 13 residues. Germline values: CDR1 MNHNY, CDR2 SVGAGI (reference sequence). DNA of the CDR3: TGTGCCAGCAGCCTTACCTCTGTAAACACCATATATTTT. Translating it yields CASSLTSVNTIYF.

The chain employs TRBV5-1 and TRBJ2-7; 8 bases are a match to TRBD2. J gave up 5 bases and V 2 bases, and 3 bases lay outside the gene matches. Germline-derived CDR1 and CDR2 are SGHRS and YFSETQ. The CDR3 runs to 13 residues. DNA of the CDR3: TGCGCCAGCAGCTTAAGCGGGAGCGACGAGCAGTACTTC. It encodes CASSLSGSDEQYF.

This clonotype was counted between two and nine times. The chain links TRBV5-1 to TRBJ2-7, with D tentatively TRBD1 or TRBD2 (5 bases each). The CDR3 length is 14 residues. V dropped 2 bases and J dropped 0 bases, with 9 bases sitting between them. The germline CDR1 and CDR2 sequences are SGHRS and YFSETQ. As DNA, the CDR3 is TGCGCCAGCAGCTTCCTGAGGGGCTCCTACGAGCAGTACTTC. Translation: CASSFLRGSYEQYF.

The rearrangement joins TRBV10-3 to TRBJ2-2, with D perhaps TRBD1 (6 bases). V lost 7 bases and J 1 base, leaving 7 bases between the germline ends. Germline V lookup: CDR1 ENHRY, CDR2 SYGVKD. The CDR3 totals 13 residues. The CDR3 here is CAINRENTGELFF. The CDR3 nucleotides read TGTGCCATCAACAGGGAGAACACCGGGGAGCTGTTTTTT.

This chain uses TRBV11-2 with TRBJ2-7; D not resolved. The CDR3 runs to 15 residues. Germline CDR1 is SGHAT and CDR2 is FQNNGV. V gave up 1 base and J gave up 3 bases, with 13 bases separating them. CDR3 bases: TGTGCCAGCAGCTTAGGGCCAACAACCGACTACGAGCAGTACTTC. Translated, it gives CASSLGPTTDYEQYF. Supplemented by reference TRBV11-2 and TRBJ2-7, the full variable domain reads EAGVAQSPRYKIIEKRQSVAFWCNPISGHATLYWYQQILGQGPKLLIQFQNNGVVDDSQLPKDRFSAERLKGVDSTLKIQPAKLEDSAVYLCASSLGPTTDYEQYFGPGTRLTVT.

There are a few counts of this clonotype. The chain combines TRBV5-1 with TRBJ2-7; D is ambiguous. Trimming left V 0 bases short and J 5 bases short, with 12 bases between. This CDR3 is built from 14 residues. In germline, CDR1 is SGHRS, CDR2 YFSETQ. CDR3 residues: CASSLGLDVDEQYF. The CDR3, as DNA: TGCGCCAGCAGCTTGGGTCTGGACGTAGACGAGCAGTACTTC.

The chain joins TRBV5-4 to TRBJ1-2, with 11 positions matching TRBD1. The length of the CDR3 is 17 residues. J lost 4 bases, V lost 0 bases, and 8 bases had no gene match. From germline, CDR1 is SGHNT and CDR2 YYREEE (reference sequence). The CDR3 here is CASSLGTPGQGGYGYTF. The CDR3, as DNA: TGTGCCAGCAGCTTGGGGACTCCGGGACAGGGGGGCTATGGCTACACCTTC.

The sample holds a few counts of this clonotype. CDR3 DNA: TGTGCCAGCAGCCCCACCCGTGCGACAGCCGATACGCAGTATTTT. Protein product: CASSPTRATADTQYF. This chain uses TRBV12-3 or TRBV12-4 with TRBJ2-3; perhaps TRBD1 as D (5 bases). CDR3 length: 15 amino acids. Trimming removed 6 bases at V and 6 bases at J, with 19 bases between.

The table lists this clonotype with a few counts. The chain employs TRBV5-5 and TRBJ2-1; 12 nucleotides match TRBD2. The CDR3 contains 16 residues. Germline CDR1 and CDR2: SGHKS and YYEKEE (reference sequence). Trimming cost V 4 bases and J 6 bases; bases outside gene matches: 8. In DNA, the CDR3 is TGTGCCAGCAGCCCAGGAACTAGCGGGGGGTCCAATGAGCAGTTCTTC. It codes for CASSPGTSGGSNEQFF.

There are a few counts of this clonotype. The chain combines TRBV4-2 with TRBJ1-4, with no clear D. CDR1 and CDR2 (germline): LGHNA, YNFKEQ. There are 16 residues in the CDR3. V dropped 4 bases and J dropped 0 bases, with 12 bases sitting between them. CDR3 amino acids: CASSRAGGATNEKLFF. The CDR3 DNA is TGTGCCAGCAGCCGGGCGGGAGGTGCAACTAATGAAAAACTGTTTTTT.

Ten or more counts support this clonotype. The rearrangement joins TRBV29-1 to TRBJ2-3, with D perhaps TRBD2 (5 bases). The V end lost 6 bases, the J end lost 2 bases, and 15 bases lay between the germline ends. CDR3 length: 14 residues. Per the germline V gene, CDR1 is SQVTM and CDR2 is ANQGSEA. In DNA form, the CDR3 reads TGCAGCGTGGATGAGGGTTCGAACACAGATACGCAGTATTTT. This sequence encodes CSVDEGSNTDTQYF.

The chain is built from TRBV4-3 and TRBJ2-1; 14 positions agree with TRBD2. There are 18 residues in the CDR3. V was clipped by 0 bases and J by 6 bases; unmatched bases: 7. CDR1 and CDR2 from the germline V gene are LGHNA and YSLEER. CDR3 region: CASSQDLRLAGGPNEQFF. The CDR3 DNA follows: TGCGCCAGCAGCCAAGATTTGCGACTAGCGGGAGGGCCCAATGAGCAGTTCTTC.

This clonotype turned up a few times. The DNA of the CDR3 is TGCGCCAGCAGCTTGGGTCCAGGTTTGGATGAGCAGTTCTTC. This encodes CASSLGPGLDEQFF. The chain employs TRBV5-1 and TRBJ2-1; D is unresolved. The V gene's germline CDR1 is SGHRS and CDR2 YFSETQ. Between the trimmed V and J ends, which lost 0 bases and 8 bases, there was a span of 12 bases. The CDR3 has 14 residues.

The rearrangement links TRBV29-1 to TRBJ2-5; D gene uncertain. The V and J ends lost 1 base and 4 bases respectively, with 10 bases between them. CDR1 and CDR2 from the germline V gene are SQVTM and ANQGSEA. The CDR3 covers 13 residues. The CDR3 region is CSVEGIARETQYF. The CDR3 nucleotides are TGCAGCGTTGAAGGGATTGCGCGAGAGACCCAGTACTTC.

This clonotype was seen more than once but under ten times. The chain has TRBV9 and TRBJ1-2; 7 positions match TRBD1. Losses at the gene ends were 1 base for V and 8 bases for J; bases not matched to a gene: 11. The germline CDR1 and CDR2 sequences are SGDLS and YYNGEE. There are 15 residues in the CDR3. The CDR3: CASSVTWDSAIGYTF. Here the CDR3 DNA reads TGTGCCAGCAGCGTAACGTGGGACAGCGCTATCGGCTACACCTTC. Looking up the rest from reference TRBV9 and TRBJ1-2 gives the full variable domain: DSGVTQTPKHLITATGQRVTLRCSPRSGDLSVYWYQQSLDQGLQFLIQYYNGEERAKGNILERFSAQQFPDLHSELNLSSLELGDSALYFCASSVTWDSAIGYTFGSGTRLTVV.

This clonotype was counted a few times. The chain joins TRBV7-2 to TRBJ2-6; D uncertain. The CDR3 has 17 amino acids. Germline lookup yields CDR1 SGHTA and CDR2 FQGNSA. V lost 1 base to trimming and J lost 0 bases, with 10 bases between them. This CDR3 is CASSLGRASSGANVLTF. Written as DNA, the CDR3 is TGTGCCAGCAGCTTAGGGCGTGCTAGCTCTGGGGCCAACGTCCTGACTTTC.

This clonotype was seen more than once but under ten times. The V and J genes are TRBV11-2 and TRBJ2-1; 14 nucleotides line up with TRBD2. With 3 bases clipped from V and 7 bases from J, the junction kept 17 bases outside the gene matches. CDR3 size: 20 residues. Germline V gene sequence: CDR1 SGHAT, CDR2 FQNNGV. The CDR3 protein is CASSFPGTSGSKVPWNEQFF. DNA for the CDR3: TGTGCCAGCAGCTTCCCCGGGACTAGCGGGAGTAAGGTCCCATGGAATGAGCAGTTCTTC.